This TCR beta chain was profiled in a study of blood T cell repertoires in COVID-19 (dated by TCRdb to 2020 to 2022). In terms of the full investigation: The collaborator samples originated in the United States, Italy and Spain and spanned the acute and convalescent phases of COVID-19. The material from the prospective study consisted of cDNA or gDNA derived from T cells, B-cell-depleted T cells, or PBMCs. Subjects who had been exposed to COVID-19, were actively infected with it, or had recovered from it provided the deeply sampled blood TCRbeta repertoires that made up the dataset. The repertoires were released in a freely available public database intended as a resource for research on the immune response to SARS-CoV-2. Samples came from the ongoing ImmuneRACE study (first 160 participants) plus 1,254 subjects from 6 global collaborators. Nearly every sample came with metadata listing a de-identified subject ID, COVID-19 status, age in years and sex. Where available, HLA class I and class II types were obtained from metadata supplied by the sample provider rather than from assay-based typing.

The table lists this clone with a few counts. The antigen it binds to is not known. Base quality data are lacking; no much larger clone is found one base away. CDR1 is given as SGHDN and CDR2 as FVKESK, both from the germline V gene. Relative to germline, V is missing 4 bases and J is missing 1 base, with 4 bases of the junction outside any gene match. Taken from cysteine to phenylalanine, the CDR3 has 15 residues. Only CDR3 DNA remains: 45 bases, in frame from the first base. The immunoSEQ Assay, a bias-controlled multiplex PCR, was used to amplify TCRbeta CDR3 regions from genomic DNA. The authors processed their data as follows. The number of nucleated cells in each sample was estimated by amplification of reference gene primers within the assay. Sequence reads were collapsed and filtered to measure the absolute abundance of every unique TCRbeta CDR3 rearrangement. For each sample, productive Simpson clonality was calculated by taking the square root of Simpson's diversity index across productive rearrangements. This is the immuneACCESS table as TCRdb keeps it, with only in-frame sequences that have V and J called. A part of the clones is gone; compared with another copy, unresolved V genes explain less than half, and the rest is unexplained. V, J and clone size were drawn from that table, and D and trimming were deduced from the DNA. The sample includes 150,000 to 200,000 clones, with about 82% observed a single time. The ten largest clones represent about 5% of the sample.

General findings and caveats noted by the study authors: How much clinical and demographic metadata was included differed by source and by participant, and the metadata was provided uncurated.

Each collaborating institution followed its own protocols to collect whole blood in K2EDTA tubes. For TCRbeta analysis, collaborators shipped samples in one of three forms: frozen whole blood, isolated PBMCs, or DNA extracted from either of those sample types. This TCR was recovered from a young woman with acute or convalescent COVID-19. The sample was peripheral blood. The V and J genes are TRBV14 and TRBJ2-3, with 8 bases matching TRBD1. The CDR3 corresponds to CASSLLTGGTDTQYF. The DNA reads as follows: TGTGCCAGCAGCCTCCTGACAGGGGGCACAGATACGCAGTATTTT. With the rest looked up from the reference TRBV14 and TRBJ2-3 genes rather than sequenced, the full variable domain is EAGVTQFPSHSVIEKGQTVTLRCDPISGHDNLYWYRRVMGKEIKFLLHFVKESKQDESGMPNNRFLAERTGGTYSTLKVQPAELEDSGVYFCASSLLTGGTDTQYFGPGTRLTVL.